Given below is one T cell receptor beta chain in context. Per the authors' pipeline: After removing out-of-frame reads, over 2 million distinct TCRbeta sequences remained. Libraries were prepared by immunoSEQ multiplex PCR; TCRdb keeps only in-frame clonotypes and omits some of them. From that table come the V and J calls and clone size; the DNA was used to work out D and trimming. The sample carries about 45,000 clones, around 76% recorded once. The entry originates in a study of memory CD4+ T cells and cytomegalovirus serostatus. As for the study in general: This sample comes from healthy Belgian adults, under 10 CMV seropositive, approximately 22 seronegative.

Single viable CD3+CD4+CD8-CD45RO+ cells were sorted as the memory CD4+ T cells. Total CD4+ T cells were enriched by CD4 positive selection. The V end lost 3 bases, the J end lost 8 bases, and 13 bases lay between the germline ends. Germline CDR1 MGHDK, CDR2 SYGVNS. The CDR3 covers 13 residues. The sample taken for sequencing was memory CD4+ T cells from blood. The J gene is TRBJ1-2, the V gene TRBV25-1; D not resolved. The TCR sequence derives from an adult in good health and CMV-seronegative. The CDR3 region has the DNA TGTGCCAGCAGTGATGAGGGAGGGTACGGCTACACCTTC. This sequence encodes CASSDEGGYGYTF.